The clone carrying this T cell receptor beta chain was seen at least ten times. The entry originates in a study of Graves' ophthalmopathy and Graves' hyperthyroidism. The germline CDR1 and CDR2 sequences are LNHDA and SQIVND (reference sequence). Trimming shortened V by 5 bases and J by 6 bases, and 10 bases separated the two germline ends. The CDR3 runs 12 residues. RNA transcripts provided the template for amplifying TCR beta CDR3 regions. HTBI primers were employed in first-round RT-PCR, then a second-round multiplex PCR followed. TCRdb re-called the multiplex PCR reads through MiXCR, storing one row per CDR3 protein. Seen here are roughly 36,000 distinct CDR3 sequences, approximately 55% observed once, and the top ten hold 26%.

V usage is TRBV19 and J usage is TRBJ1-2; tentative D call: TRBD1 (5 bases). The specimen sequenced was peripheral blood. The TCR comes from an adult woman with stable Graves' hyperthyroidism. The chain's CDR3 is CASSDRGHGYTF. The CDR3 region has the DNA TGTGCCAGTAGTGATAGGGGCCATGGCTACACCTTC.